The 17 T cell receptor beta chains below come from one sample, sequenced in a study of human versus mouse CDR3 diversity and MHC coevolution. Libraries were prepared by immunoSEQ multiplex PCR; TCRdb keeps only in-frame clonotypes and omits some of them. Of more than 55,000 clones in the sample, around 94% were seen once. The sample consisted of naive CD4+ T cells from blood. Subset denoted: CD45RO-negative CD62L-positive naive CD4 T cells. Source of these receptors: a person aged 55 to 69 in good health.

The J gene is TRBJ2-5, the V gene TRBV19; D gene uncertain. CDR1 is LNHDA, CDR2 SQIVND, per germline (reference sequence). V gave up 6 bases and J gave up 5 bases, with 13 bases separating them. The CDR3 is 13 amino acids. DNA for the CDR3: TGTGCCAGTAGCTCCCGAGGTAGCGAGACCCAGTACTTC. It specifies CASSSRGSETQYF.

The CDR3 region has the DNA TGTGCCAGCAGCCCGGGACAGGGGATTTTAAGCTCTGGAAACACCATATATTTT. This gives the protein CASSPGQGILSSGNTIYF. The chain recombines TRBV21-1 with TRBJ1-3; no DNA check was done on the table's D call, TRBD1. TRBV21-1 is deemed a pseudogene. This CDR3 contains 18 residues.

J is TRBJ2-2 and V is TRBV2; possibly TRBD1 for D (6 bases). The ends were cut back, 8 bases at V and 5 bases at J, with 15 bases in the middle. Germline V gene lookup returns CDR1 SNHLY and CDR2 FYNNEI. The CDR3 runs to 14 residues. CDR3 sequence reads: CASAGRGNTGELFF. The CDR3 coding sequence is TGTGCCAGCGCAGGCAGGGGAAATACCGGGGAGCTGTTTTTT.

The chain combines TRBV30 with TRBJ1-5, with TRBD1 matching over 9 bases. V lost 3 bases to trimming and J lost 6 bases; unmatched junction nucleotides: 9. The CDR3 runs to 15 residues. Germline V CDR1 and CDR2: GTSNPN, SVGIG (reference sequence). The CDR3 coding sequence is TGTGCCTGGAGAGGTAAACAGGGGGCGGGTCAGCCCCAGCATTTT. It is translated as CAWRGKQGAGQPQHF.

The V and J genes are TRBV28 and TRBJ1-5; TRBD1 agrees at 10 bases. V lost 3 bases to trimming and J lost 6 bases; unmatched junction nucleotides: 8. From germline, CDR1 is MDHEN and CDR2 SYDVKM. The CDR3 consists of 16 residues. This CDR3 is CASSLETGGGSQPQHF. In DNA form, the CDR3 reads TGTGCCAGCAGTTTGGAGACAGGGGGCGGAAGTCAGCCCCAGCATTTT.

The chain uses TRBV7-9 and TRBJ2-3; 10 nucleotides match TRBD2. The CDR3 has 18 residues. Per the germline V gene, CDR1 is SEHNR and CDR2 is FQNEAQ (reference sequence). J gave up 2 bases and V 4 bases, and 12 bases lay outside the gene matches. The CDR3 nucleotides read TGTGCCAGCAGCTCCCGCCTCAGACTAGCGGGCCTCACAGATACGCAGTATTTT. Translated: CASSSRLRLAGLTDTQYF.

CDR3 residues: CASSIRLAGIQETQYF. Here the CDR3 DNA reads TGTGCCAGTAGTATTCGACTAGCGGGTATACAAGAGACCCAGTACTTC. J is TRBJ2-5 and V is TRBV19; 10 nucleotides match TRBD2. The CDR3 runs to 16 residues. The V gene's germline CDR1 is LNHDA and CDR2 SQIVND (reference sequence). The V segment lost 3 bases and the J segment 2 bases; nucleotides outside the gene matches: 6.

The V and J genes are TRBV7-2 and TRBJ2-3, with a possible D match to TRBD2 (5 bases). Germline lookup yields CDR1 SGHTA and CDR2 FQGNSA. The CDR3 has 13 amino acids. Trimming took off 4 bases at V and 5 bases at J, with 10 bases between the two ends. As DNA, the CDR3 is TGTGCCAGCAGCTCACTAGGTGGAGATACGCAGTATTTT. Translating gives CASSSLGGDTQYF.

The chain has TRBV27 and TRBJ2-7; 8 bases are shared with TRBD1. J lost 2 bases, V lost 2 bases, and 8 bases had no gene match. Germline CDR1 and CDR2: MNHEY and SMNVEV (reference sequence). This CDR3 contains 16 residues. The CDR3 loop is CASSLQGAPLPYEQYF. The CDR3 region has the DNA TGTGCCAGCAGTTTACAGGGGGCCCCCCTACCCTACGAGCAGTACTTC.

The chain's CDR3 is CASRTSGSYEQYF. CDR3 nucleotide sequence: TGTGCCAGCAGGACTAGCGGTTCCTACGAGCAGTACTTC. The J gene is TRBJ2-7, the V gene TRBV6-1; 9 bases line up with TRBD2. V was pared by 6 bases and J by 1 base, with 1 base of the junction left unmatched. Germline V gene data show CDR1 as MNHNS and CDR2 as SASEGT. The CDR3 is 13 amino acids.

V is TRBV6-1 and J is TRBJ1-2; D call uncertain. Germline assignment: CDR1 MNHNS and CDR2 SASEGT. Trimming removed 4 bases at V and 3 bases at J, with 12 bases between. The CDR3 is 14 residues long. DNA of the CDR3: TGTGCCAGCAGTGCTCGGGGTTCCGACTATGGCTACACCTTC. It specifies CASSARGSDYGYTF.

The chain uses TRBV6-1 and TRBJ1-1; a possible D gene is TRBD1 (6 bases). This CDR3 region has 14 residues. V was shortened by 3 bases and J by 10 bases, with 18 bases between the two germline ends. Germline-derived CDR1 and CDR2 are MNHNS and SASEGT. CDR3 DNA: TGTGCCAGCAGTGAGGCAGGGGTAGGATTAGGAGCTTTCTTT. Its protein product is CASSEAGVGLGAFF.

The V call is TRBV10-3, the J call TRBJ2-7, with D perhaps TRBD1 (6 bases). CDR3 length: 14 amino acids. Deletions cut 6 bases from V and 4 bases from J, with 16 bases between. CDR1 is ENHRY, CDR2 SYGVKD, per germline. CDR3 DNA sequence: TGTGCCATCAGCATGGGGTCTGGGACATACGAGCAGTACTTC. Amino acid sequence: CAISMGSGTYEQYF.

This rearrangement joins TRBV19 to TRBJ2-1; D possibly corresponds to TRBD2 (6 bases). This CDR3 has 13 amino acids. Trimming took 8 bases from V and 1 from J, leaving 9 bases between them. Germline V lookup: CDR1 LNHDA, CDR2 SQIVND (reference sequence). The CDR3 region is CASWGDSYNEQFF. The DNA for the CDR3 is TGTGCCAGTTGGGGGGATTCCTACAATGAGCAGTTCTTC. The whole variable domain, remainder taken from reference TRBV19 and TRBJ2-1, is DGGITQSPKYLFRKEGQNVTLSCEQNLNHDAMYWYRQDPGQGLRLIYYSQIVNDFQKGDIAEGYSVSREKKESFPLTVTSAQKNPTAFYLCASWGDSYNEQFFGPGTRLTVL.

The genes are TRBV10-2 and TRBJ2-1; 7 bases are a match to TRBD2. With V trimmed by 6 bases and J by 3 bases, 8 bases remained unmatched. The CDR3 consists of 15 residues. CDR1 and CDR2 (germline): WSHSY, SAAADI. The CDR3 loop is CASRPTSEYYNEQFF. CDR3 nucleotides: TGCGCCAGCAGACCAACTAGCGAATACTACAATGAGCAGTTCTTC.

This chain uses TRBV5-1 with TRBJ2-1; no definite D call. The CDR3 loop spans 12 amino acids. Trimming removed 2 bases at V and 9 bases at J, with 9 bases between. Germline loops: CDR1 SGHRS, CDR2 YFSETQ. The CDR3 DNA is TGCGCCAGCAGCTTTCTCCCTTCTGAGCAGTTCTTC. Translated: CASSFLPSEQFF.

This CDR3 is CASSADRASTEAFF. DNA for the CDR3: TGTGCCAGCAGCGCGGACAGGGCAAGCACTGAAGCTTTCTTT. J is TRBJ1-1 and V is TRBV9; 8 bases align to TRBD1. The V and J ends lost 3 bases and 4 bases, in that order; junction bases with no gene match: 5. The CDR3 extends over 14 amino acids. Looked up from germline, CDR1 is SGDLS and CDR2 is YYNGEE.